The TCR beta chain under discussion was sequenced for a study of blood T cell repertoires in COVID-19. The overall study: T cells, B-cell-depleted T cells, or PBMCs supplied cDNA or gDNA.

This study enrolled people aged roughly 18 to 89 from about two dozen US geographic areas. In assigning cohorts, the study relied on participant-reported clinical history. This clone appeared a single time. V shed 7 bases, J shed 4 bases, and the junction held 3 bases outside the gene matches. The CDR3 spans 14 residues. Germline values: CDR1 SGHRS, CDR2 YFSETQ. Authors' analysis steps: Nucleated cell counts were estimated from reference gene primer amplification. This table comes from immunoSEQ multiplex PCR, and its TCRdb copy is limited to in-frame clones, with some not included. That table furnishes V, J and clone size, whereas the DNA furnished D and trimming. The data show 95,000 to 150,000 clones, roughly 84% seen once.

Input material: PBMCs or T cells enriched from blood (not recorded which). The TCR was taken from a woman aged 25-40 years who had recovered from COVID-19. V and J are TRBV5-1 and TRBJ2-2, with TRBD2 matching 11 bases. The CDR3 loop is CASGTSGGTGELFF. The CDR3 nucleotides read TGCGCCAGCGGAACTAGCGGGGGCACCGGGGAGCTGTTTTTT.